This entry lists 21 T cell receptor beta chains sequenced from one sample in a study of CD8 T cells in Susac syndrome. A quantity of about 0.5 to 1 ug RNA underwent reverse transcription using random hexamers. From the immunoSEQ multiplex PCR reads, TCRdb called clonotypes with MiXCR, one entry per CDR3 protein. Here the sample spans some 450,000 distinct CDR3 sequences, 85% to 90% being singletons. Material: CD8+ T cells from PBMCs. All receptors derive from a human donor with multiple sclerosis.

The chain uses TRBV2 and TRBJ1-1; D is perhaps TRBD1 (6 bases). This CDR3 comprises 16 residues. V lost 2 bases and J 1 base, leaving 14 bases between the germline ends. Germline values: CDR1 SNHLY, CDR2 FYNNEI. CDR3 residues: CASSELRTVSNTEAFF. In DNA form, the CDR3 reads TGTGCCAGCAGTGAATTGCGGACAGTTTCGAACACTGAAGCTTTCTTT.

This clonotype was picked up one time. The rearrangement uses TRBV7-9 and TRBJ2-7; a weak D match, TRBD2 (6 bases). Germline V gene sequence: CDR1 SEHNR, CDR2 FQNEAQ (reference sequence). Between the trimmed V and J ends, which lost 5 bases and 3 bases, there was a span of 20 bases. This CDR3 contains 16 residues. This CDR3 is CASSLLPGAALYEQYF. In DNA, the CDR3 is TGTGCCAGCAGCCTCCTCCCGGGAGCGGCTCTCTACGAGCAGTACTTC.

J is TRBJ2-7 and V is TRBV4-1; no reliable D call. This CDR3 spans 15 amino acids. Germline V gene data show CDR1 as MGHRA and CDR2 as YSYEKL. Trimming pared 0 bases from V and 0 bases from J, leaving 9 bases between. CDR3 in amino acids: CASSQDEGISYEQYF. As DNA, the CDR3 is TGCGCCAGCAGCCAAGATGAAGGTATCTCCTACGAGCAGTACTTC.

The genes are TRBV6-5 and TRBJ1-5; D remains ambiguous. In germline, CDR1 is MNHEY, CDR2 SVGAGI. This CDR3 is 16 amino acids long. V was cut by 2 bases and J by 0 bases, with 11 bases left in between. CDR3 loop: CASSYPRQYSNQPQHF. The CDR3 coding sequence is TGTGCCAGCAGTTACCCCCGCCAATATAGCAATCAGCCCCAGCATTTT.

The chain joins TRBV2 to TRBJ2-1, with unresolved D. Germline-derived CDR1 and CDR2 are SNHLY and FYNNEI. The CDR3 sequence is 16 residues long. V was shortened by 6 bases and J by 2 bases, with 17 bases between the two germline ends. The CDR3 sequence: CASRASETLTYNEQFF. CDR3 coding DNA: TGTGCCAGCAGGGCGTCCGAGACACTAACCTACAATGAGCAGTTCTTC. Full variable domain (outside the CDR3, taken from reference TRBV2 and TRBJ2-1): EPEVTQTPSHQVTQMGQEVILRCVPISNHLYFYWYRQILGQKVEFLVSFYNNEISEKSEIFDDQFSVERPDGSNFTLKIRSTKLEDSAMYFCASRASETLTYNEQFFGPGTRLTVL.

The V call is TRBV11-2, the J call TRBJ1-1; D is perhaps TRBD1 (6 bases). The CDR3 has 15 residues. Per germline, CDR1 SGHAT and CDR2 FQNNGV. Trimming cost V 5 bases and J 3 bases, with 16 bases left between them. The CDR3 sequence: CASSGGGYTDTEAFF. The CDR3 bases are TGTGCCAGCAGCGGGGGCGGGTATACGGACACTGAAGCTTTCTTT.

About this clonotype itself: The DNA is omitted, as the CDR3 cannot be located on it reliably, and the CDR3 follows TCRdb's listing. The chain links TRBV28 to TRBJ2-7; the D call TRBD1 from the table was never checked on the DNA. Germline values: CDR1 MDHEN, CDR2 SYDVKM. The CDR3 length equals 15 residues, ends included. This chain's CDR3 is CASSPLWDSSYEQYF.

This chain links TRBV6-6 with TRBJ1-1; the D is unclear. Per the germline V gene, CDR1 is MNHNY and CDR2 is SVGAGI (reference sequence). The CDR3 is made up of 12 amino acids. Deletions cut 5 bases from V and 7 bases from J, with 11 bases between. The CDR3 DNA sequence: TGTGCCAGCAGTCCCGGGAAAATTGAAGCTTTCTTT. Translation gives CASSPGKIEAFF.

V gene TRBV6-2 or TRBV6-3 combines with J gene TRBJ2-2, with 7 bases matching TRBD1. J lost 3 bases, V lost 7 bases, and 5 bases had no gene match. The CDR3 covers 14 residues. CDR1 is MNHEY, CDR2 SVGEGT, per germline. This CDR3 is CASNQGDYTGELFF. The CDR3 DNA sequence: TGTGCCAGCAACCAGGGGGATTACACCGGGGAGCTGTTTTTT.

CDR3 in DNA: TGTGCCAGCAGCCCACGGACTGAGAACTACGAGCAGTACTTC. Residues: CASSPRTENYEQYF. The V and J genes are TRBV11-1 and TRBJ2-7, with TRBD2 as a possible D gene (5 bases). Per the germline V gene, CDR1 is SGHAT and CDR2 is FQDESV (reference sequence). V was pared by 5 bases and J by 3 bases, with 14 bases between. The CDR3 is 14 amino acids. Looking up the rest from reference TRBV11-1 and TRBJ2-7 gives the full variable domain: EAEVAQSPRYKITEKSQAVAFWCDPISGHATLYWYRQILGQGPELLVQFQDESVVDDSQLPKDRFSAERLKGVDSTLKIQPAELGDSAMYLCASSPRTENYEQYFGPGTRLTVT.

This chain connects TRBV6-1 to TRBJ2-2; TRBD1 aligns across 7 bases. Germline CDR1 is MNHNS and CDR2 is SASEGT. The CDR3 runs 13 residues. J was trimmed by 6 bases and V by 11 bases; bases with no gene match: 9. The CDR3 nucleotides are TGTGCCGGGAGACAGGGATATGCCGGGGAGCTGTTTTTT. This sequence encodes CAGRQGYAGELFF.

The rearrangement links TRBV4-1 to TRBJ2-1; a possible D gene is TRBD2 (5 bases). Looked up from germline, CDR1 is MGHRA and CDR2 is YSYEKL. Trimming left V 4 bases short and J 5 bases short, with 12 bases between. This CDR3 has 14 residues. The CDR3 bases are TGCGCCAGCAGCCTCAGTCCCGGGGACAATGAGCAGTTCTTC. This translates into CASSLSPGDNEQFF.

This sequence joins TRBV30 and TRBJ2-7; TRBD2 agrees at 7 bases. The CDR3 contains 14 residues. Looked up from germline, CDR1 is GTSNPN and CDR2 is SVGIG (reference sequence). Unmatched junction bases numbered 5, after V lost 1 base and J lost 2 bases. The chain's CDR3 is CAWSGASGPYEQYF. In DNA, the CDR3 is TGTGCCTGGAGTGGGGCTAGCGGACCCTACGAGCAGTACTTC.

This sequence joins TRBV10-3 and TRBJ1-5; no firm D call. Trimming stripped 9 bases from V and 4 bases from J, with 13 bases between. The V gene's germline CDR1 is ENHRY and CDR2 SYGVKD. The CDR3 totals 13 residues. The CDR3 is CAITMGMNQPQHF. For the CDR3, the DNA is TGTGCCATTACGATGGGCATGAATCAGCCCCAGCATTTT.

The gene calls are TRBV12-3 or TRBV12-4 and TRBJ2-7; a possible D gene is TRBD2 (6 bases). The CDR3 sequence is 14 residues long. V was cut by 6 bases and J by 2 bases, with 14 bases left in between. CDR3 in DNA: TGTGCCAGCAGCAGGACCCGGGAGCCCTACGAGCAGTACTTC. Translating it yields CASSRTREPYEQYF.

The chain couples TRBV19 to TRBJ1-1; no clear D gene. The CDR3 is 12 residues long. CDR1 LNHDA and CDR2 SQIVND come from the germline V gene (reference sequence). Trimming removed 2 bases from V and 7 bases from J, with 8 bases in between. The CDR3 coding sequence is TGTGCCAGTAGTATATCAGGCGGTGAAGCTTTCTTT. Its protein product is CASSISGGEAFF.

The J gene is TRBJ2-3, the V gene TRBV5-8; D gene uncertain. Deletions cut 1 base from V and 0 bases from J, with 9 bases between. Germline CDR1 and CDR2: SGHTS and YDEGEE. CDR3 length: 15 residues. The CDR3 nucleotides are TGTGCCAGCAGCTTGAGGGTAACTAGCACAGATACGCAGTATTTT. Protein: CASSLRVTSTDTQYF.

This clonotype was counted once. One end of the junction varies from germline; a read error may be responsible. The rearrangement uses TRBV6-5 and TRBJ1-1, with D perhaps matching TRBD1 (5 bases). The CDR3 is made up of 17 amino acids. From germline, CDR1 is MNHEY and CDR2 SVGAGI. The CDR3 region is CASSDSFSLGGFTEAFF. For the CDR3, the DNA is TGTGCCAGCAGTGACTCCTTCTCCCTGGGGGGTTTCACTGAAGCTTTCTTT.

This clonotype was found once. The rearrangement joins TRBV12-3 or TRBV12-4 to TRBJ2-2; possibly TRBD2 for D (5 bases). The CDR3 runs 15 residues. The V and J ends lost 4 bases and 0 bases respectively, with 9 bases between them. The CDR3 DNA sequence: TGTGCCAGCAGTTGGCGGGCGGCGAACACCGGGGAGCTGTTTTTT. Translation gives CASSWRAANTGELFF.

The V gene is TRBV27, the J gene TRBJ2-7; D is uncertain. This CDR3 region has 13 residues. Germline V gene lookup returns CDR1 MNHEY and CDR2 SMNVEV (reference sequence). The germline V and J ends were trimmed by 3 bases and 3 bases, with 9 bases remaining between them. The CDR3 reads CASSFNQNYEQYF. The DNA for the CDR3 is TGTGCCAGCAGTTTTAACCAAAACTACGAGCAGTACTTC.

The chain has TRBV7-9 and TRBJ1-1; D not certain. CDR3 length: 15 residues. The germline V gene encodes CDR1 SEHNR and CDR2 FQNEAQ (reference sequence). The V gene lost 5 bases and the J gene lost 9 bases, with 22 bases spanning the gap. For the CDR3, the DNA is TGTGCCAGCAGCCCTTATCAGAGGTTCTTAACCCAAGCTTTCTTT. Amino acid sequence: CASSPYQRFLTQAFF.